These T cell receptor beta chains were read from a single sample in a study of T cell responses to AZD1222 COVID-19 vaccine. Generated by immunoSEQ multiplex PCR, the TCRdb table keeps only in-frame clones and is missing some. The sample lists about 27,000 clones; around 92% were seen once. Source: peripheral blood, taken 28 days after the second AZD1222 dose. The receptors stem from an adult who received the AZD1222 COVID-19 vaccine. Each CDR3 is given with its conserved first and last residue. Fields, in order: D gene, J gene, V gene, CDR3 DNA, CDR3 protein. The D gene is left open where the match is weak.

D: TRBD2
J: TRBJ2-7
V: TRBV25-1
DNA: TGTGCCAGCAGTGTAGCGGGAGGCCACTACGAGCAGTACTTC
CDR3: CASSVAGGHYEQYF

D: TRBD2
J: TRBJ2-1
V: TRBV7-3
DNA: TGTGCCAGCAGCTTAAATTTGGCTAGCGGGCGGTACAATGAGCAGTTCTTC
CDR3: CASSLNLASGRYNEQFF

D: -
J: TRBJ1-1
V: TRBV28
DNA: TGTGCCAGCACCGGGACTTACGGCACTGAAGCTTTCTTT
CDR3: CASTGTYGTEAFF

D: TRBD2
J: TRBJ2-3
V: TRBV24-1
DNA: TGTGCCACCAGTGGGCCCGCACCGAAGGTGATAGCGGGAGGAACAGATACGCAGTATTTT
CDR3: CATSGPAPKVIAGGTDTQYF

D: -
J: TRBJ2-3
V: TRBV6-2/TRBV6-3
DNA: TGTGCCAGCAGTTACACGGCCGTCCGCACAGATACGCAGTATTTT
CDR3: CASSYTAVRTDTQYF

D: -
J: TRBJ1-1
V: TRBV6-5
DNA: TGTGCCAGCAGACCCTCTGGACCCAATGAAGCTTTCTTT
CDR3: CASRPSGPNEAFF

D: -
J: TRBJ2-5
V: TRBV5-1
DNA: TGCGCCAGCAGCCAAAACCAAGAGACCCAGTACTTC
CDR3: CASSQNQETQYF

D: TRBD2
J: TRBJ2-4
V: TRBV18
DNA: TGTGCCAGCTCACCGCGCGGGGGAAAAAACATTCAGTACTTC
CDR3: CASSPRGGKNIQYF

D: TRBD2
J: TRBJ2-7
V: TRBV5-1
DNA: TGCGCCAGCAGCTTGGGGTCTGCGGGAGGACGCTACGAGCAGTACTTC
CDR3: CASSLGSAGGRYEQYF

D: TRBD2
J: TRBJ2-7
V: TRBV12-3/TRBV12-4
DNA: TGTGCCAGCAGGGTAGCGGGAGGGTACGAGCAGTACTTC
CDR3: CASRVAGGYEQYF

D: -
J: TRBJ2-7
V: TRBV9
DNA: TGTGCCAGCAGCCTTGACAGCACCTACGAGCAGTACTTC
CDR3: CASSLDSTYEQYF

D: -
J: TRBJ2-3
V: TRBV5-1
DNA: TGCGCCAGCAGTTGGGGAGATACGCAGTATTTT
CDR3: CASSWGDTQYF

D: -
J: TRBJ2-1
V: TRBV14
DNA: TGTGCCAGCAGCCAAGCAAGCTGGACGTTCAACAATGAGCAGTTCTTC
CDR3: CASSQASWTFNNEQFF

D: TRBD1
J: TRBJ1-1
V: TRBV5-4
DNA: TGTGCCAGCAGCCTGCAGGGGGCGGTGAACACTGAAGCTTTCTTT
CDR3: CASSLQGAVNTEAFF

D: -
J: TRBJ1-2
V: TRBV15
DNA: TGTGCCACCAGCAGAGGAGTTAGCAGGGATGGCTATGGCTACACCTTC
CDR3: CATSRGVSRDGYGYTF

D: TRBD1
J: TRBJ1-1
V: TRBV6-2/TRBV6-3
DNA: TGTGCCAGCAGTACTAAAAACTACCGGACAGGCGGGACTGAAGCTTTCTTT
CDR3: CASSTKNYRTGGTEAFF